The T cell receptor (beta chain) under discussion was sequenced for a study of radiotherapy plus CTLA-4 blockade in lung cancer. Study-level points and caveats: Response was reportedly best predicted by early blood T cell clone dynamics, with interferon-beta.

Sequencing was performed with immunoSEQ multiplex PCR; in TCRdb, only in-frame clones are kept and a portion is missing. This sample yields tens of thousands of clones, of which around 80% are seen a single time; about 6.7% belongs to the top ten. Germline CDR1 reads SEHNR; CDR2 reads FQNEAQ (reference sequence). Unmatched junction bases numbered 6, after V lost 7 bases and J lost 2 bases. The CDR3 covers 14 residues. A word on this clone: Its antigen is undetermined.

The source material was peripheral blood, sampled from a patient treated with radiotherapy plus ipilimumab. The rearrangement uses TRBV7-9 and TRBJ2-5, with 8 bases identical to TRBD2. The sequence came from a human donor with non-small cell lung cancer who had a complete response to radiotherapy plus ipilimumab. CDR3 sequence reads: CASTTSGGQETQYF. CDR3 nucleotides: TGTGCCAGCACCACCTCGGGGGGGCAAGAGACCCAGTACTTC.